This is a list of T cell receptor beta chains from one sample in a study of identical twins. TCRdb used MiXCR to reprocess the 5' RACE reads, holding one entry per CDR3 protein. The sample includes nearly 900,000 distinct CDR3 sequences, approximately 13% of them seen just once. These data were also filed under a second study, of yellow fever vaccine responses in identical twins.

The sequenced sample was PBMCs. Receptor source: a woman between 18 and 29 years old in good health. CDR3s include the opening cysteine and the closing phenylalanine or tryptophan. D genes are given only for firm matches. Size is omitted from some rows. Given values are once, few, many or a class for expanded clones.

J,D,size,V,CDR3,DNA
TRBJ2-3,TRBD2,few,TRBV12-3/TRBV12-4,CASSHTQRGSTDTQYF,TGTGCCAGCAGTCATACCCAGCGGGGATCGACAGATACGCAGTATTTT
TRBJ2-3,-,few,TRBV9,CASSAERSTQITQYF,TGTGCCAGCAGCGCCGAGCGGTCTACACAGATAACGCAGTATTTT
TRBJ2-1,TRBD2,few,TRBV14,CASSQTSGVSSYNEQFF,TGTGCCAGCAGCCAAACTAGCGGGGTCAGCTCCTACAATGAGCAGTTCTTC
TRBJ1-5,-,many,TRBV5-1,CASSSGPGHQPQHF,TGCGCCAGCAGCTCCGGCCCGGGCCATCAGCCCCAGCATTTT
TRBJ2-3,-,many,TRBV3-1,CASSPRDTSTDTQYF,TGCGCCAGCAGCCCCCGGGACACATCCACAGATACGCAGTATTTT
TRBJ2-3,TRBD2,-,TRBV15,CATSPRTSGTDTQYF,TGTGCCACCAGCCCCCGGACTAGCGGCACAGATACGCAGTATTTT
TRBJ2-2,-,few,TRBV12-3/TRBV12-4,CATLLWGPGELFF,TGTGCCACCTTGCTTTGGGGGCCCGGGGAGCTGTTTTTT
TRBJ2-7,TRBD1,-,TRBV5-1,CASSERTGVTYDQYF,TGCGCCAGCAGCGAAAGGACAGGGGTAACCTACGATCAGTACTTC
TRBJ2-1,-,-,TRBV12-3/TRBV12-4,CASSPVRYPQINEQFF,TGTGCCAGCAGTCCGGTGCGGTACCCTCAGATTAATGAGCAGTTCTTC
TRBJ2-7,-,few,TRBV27,CASSLSSYGEQYF,TGTGCCAGCAGTTTATCGAGTTACGGAGAGCAGTACTTC
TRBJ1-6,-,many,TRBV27,CASRGEVVRDSPLHF,TGTGCCAGCAGGGGGGAGGTCGTTCGGGATTCACCCCTCCACTTT
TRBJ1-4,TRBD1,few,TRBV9,CASTRTGRSTNEKLFF,TGTGCCAGCACTCGGACAGGGCGTTCAACTAATGAAAAACTGTTTTTT
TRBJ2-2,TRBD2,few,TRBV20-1,CSAGQTGRSNTGELFF,TGCAGTGCTGGCCAGACCGGGAGGTCGAACACCGGGGAGCTGTTTTTT
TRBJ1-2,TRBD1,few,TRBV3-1,CASSPTDRGNGYTF,TGTGCCAGCAGCCCGACGGACAGGGGAAATGGCTACACCTTC
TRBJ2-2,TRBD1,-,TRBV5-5,CASSASPGTGSTGELFF,TGTGCCAGCAGCGCCAGCCCCGGGACAGGGTCCACCGGGGAGCTGTTTTTT
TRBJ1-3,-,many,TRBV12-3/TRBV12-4,CASRPTVSSGNTIYF,TGTGCCAGCAGGCCTACTGTAAGCTCTGGAAACACCATATATTTT
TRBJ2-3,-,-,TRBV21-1,CASSKVTGCTDTQYF,TGTGCCAGCAGCAAAGTAACAGGGTGCACAGATACGCAGTATTTT
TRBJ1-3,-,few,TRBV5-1,CASSSGQMRYF,TGCGCCAGCAGCTCCGGACAGATGCGATATTTT
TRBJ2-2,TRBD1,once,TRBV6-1,CASSRDRGDTGELFF,TGTGCCAGCAGCCGGGACAGGGGGGACACCGGGGAGCTGTTTTTT
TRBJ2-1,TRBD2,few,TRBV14,CASSQDSPGLASLFNEQFF,TGTGCCAGCAGCCAAGACTCGCCGGGACTAGCAAGTTTGTTCAATGAGCAGTTCTTC
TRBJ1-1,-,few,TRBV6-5,CASSYSAGGGTEAFF,TGTGCCAGCAGTTACTCGGCTGGCGGGGGCACTGAAGCTTTCTTT
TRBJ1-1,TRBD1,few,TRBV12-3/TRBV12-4,CASSAGTGGFEAFF,TGTGCCAGCAGTGCCGGGACAGGGGGGTTTGAAGCTTTCTTT
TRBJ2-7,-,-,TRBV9,CASSVEGATGSLSYEQYF,TGTGCCAGCAGCGTAGAAGGGGCCACAGGGTCCCTAAGCTACGAGCAGTACTTC
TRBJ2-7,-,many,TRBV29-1,CSVELPDSSYEQYF,TGCAGCGTTGAACTACCGGACAGTTCCTACGAGCAGTACTTC
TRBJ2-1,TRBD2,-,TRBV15,CATSRDTGGPYNEQFF,TGTGCCACCAGCAGAGATACGGGGGGGCCCTACAATGAGCAGTTCTTC
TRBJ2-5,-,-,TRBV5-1,CASRLRPLWQGEETQYF,TGCGCCAGCAGACTGCGACCGCTTTGGCAGGGCGAAGAGACCCAGTACTTC
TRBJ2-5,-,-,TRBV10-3,CAISARGKETQYF,TGTGCCATCAGTGCTCGGGGTAAAGAGACCCAGTACTTC
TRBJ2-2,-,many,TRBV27,CASSRGQTNTGELFF,TGTGCCAGCAGTAGGGGACAAACGAACACCGGGGAGCTGTTTTTT
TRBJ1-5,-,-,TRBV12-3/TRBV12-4,CASGLKPQPQHF,TGTGCCAGCGGATTGAAGCCCCAGCCCCAGCATTTT
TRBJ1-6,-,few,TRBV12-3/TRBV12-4,CASSLRGNSPLHF,TGTGCCAGCAGTTTACGTGGGAATTCACCCCTCCACTTT
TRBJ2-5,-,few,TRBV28,CASSPDRGGQYF,TGTGCCAGCAGTCCCGACCGCGGTGGCCAGTACTTC
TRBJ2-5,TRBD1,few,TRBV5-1,CASLRAPGQQETQYF,TGCGCCAGCCTCCGCGCACCGGGACAGCAAGAGACCCAGTACTTC
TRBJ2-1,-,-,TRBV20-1,CSASGGNSYNEQFF,TGCAGTGCTAGCGGGGGAAACTCCTACAATGAGCAGTTCTTC
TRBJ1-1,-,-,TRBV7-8,CASSLGSPGSGTEAFF,TGTGCCAGCAGCTTGGGATCCCCGGGATCGGGCACTGAAGCTTTCTTT
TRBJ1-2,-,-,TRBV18,CASSPAAGNYGYTF,TGTGCCAGCTCACCGGCGGCGGGTAACTATGGCTACACCTTC
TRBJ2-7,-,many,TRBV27,CASSDQGKVYEQYF,TGTGCCAGCAGCGACCAGGGTAAAGTCTACGAGCAGTACTTC